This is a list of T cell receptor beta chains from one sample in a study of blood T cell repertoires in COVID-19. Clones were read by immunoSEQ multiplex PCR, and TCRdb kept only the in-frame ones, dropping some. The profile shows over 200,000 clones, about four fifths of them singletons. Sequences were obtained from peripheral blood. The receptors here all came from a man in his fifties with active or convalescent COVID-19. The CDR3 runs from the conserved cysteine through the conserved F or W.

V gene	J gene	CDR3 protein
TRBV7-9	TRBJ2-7	CASSLDTSYEQYF
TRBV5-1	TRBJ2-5	CASRGQGAETQYF
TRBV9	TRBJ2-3	CASSVAASPSTDTQYF
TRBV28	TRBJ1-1	CASILQGSTEAFF
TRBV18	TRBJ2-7	CASSPGQGQSYEQYF
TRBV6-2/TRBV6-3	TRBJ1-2	CASSYSAGGYGYTF
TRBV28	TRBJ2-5	CASSPVGSQETQYF
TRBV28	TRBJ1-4	CASRVAPANEKLFF
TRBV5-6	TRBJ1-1	CASSTGQAGGAFF
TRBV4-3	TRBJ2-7	CASSQVPLKSEQYF
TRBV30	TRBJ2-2	CAWSQETEGTGELFF
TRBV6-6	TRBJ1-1	CASSYSMGQGSTEAFF
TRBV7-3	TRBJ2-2	CASSPQPNRNTGELFF
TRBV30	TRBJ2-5	CAWSDTGNGAQYF
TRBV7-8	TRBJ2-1	CASSGRTSGGRNEQFF
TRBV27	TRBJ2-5	CASSLGTGLETQYF
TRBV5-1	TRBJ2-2	CASSLSIAPGELFF
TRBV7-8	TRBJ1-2	CASSSGTDYGYTF
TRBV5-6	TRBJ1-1	CASTKLRSREANTEAFF
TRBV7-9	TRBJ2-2	CASSLAGGGSTGELFF
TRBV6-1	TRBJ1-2	CASSEGRSANYGYTF
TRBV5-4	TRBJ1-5	CASSPGQDQPQHF
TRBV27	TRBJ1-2	CASSRGQGYGYTF
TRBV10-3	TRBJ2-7	CAISGGGGGLEQYF
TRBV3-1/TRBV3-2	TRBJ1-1	CAGNRRTLNTEAFF
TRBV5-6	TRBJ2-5	CASSLSVAGFPQETQYF
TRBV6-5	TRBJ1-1	CASSRETGITEAFF
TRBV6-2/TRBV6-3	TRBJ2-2	CASSYLQPNTGELFF
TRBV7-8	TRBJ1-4	CASSLLEGSTNEKLFF
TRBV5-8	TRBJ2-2	CASRRPRPPGELFF
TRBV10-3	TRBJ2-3	CAISETRRAGSADTQYF
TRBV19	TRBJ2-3	CASNPGHTDTQYF
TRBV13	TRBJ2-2	CASSSRDFIGELFF
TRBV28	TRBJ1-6	CASSLWDRERSPLHF
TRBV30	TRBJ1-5	CAWSLAGGKQPQHF
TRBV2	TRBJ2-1	CASSRTGALIEQFF
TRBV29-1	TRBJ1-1	CSTSSEGGEAFF
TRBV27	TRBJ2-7	CASRRTGGGYEQYF
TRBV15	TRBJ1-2	CATSRAPNYGYTF
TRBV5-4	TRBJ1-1	CASSFSETGWSEAFF
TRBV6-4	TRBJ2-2	CASSGTVTGELFF
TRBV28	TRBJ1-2	CASGGGKGYTF
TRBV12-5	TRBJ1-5	CASGLPPGGMETQHF
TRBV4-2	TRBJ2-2	CASSRRAGGPETGELFF
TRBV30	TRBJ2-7	CAWSSGTGVEQYF
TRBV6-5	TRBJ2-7	CASRGNLGTYEQYF
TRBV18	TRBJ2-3	CASSPRSAALTDTQYF
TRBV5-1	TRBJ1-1	CASSLSGTEAFF